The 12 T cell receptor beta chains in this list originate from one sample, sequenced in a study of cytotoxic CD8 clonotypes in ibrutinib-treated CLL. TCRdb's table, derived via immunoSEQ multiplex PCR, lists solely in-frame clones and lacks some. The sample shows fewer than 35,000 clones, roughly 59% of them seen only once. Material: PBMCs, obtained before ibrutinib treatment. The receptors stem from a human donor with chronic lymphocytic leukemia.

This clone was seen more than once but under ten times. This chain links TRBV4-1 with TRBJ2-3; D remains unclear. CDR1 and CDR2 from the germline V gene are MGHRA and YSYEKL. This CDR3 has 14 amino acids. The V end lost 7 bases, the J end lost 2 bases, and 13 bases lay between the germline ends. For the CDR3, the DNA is TGCGCCAGCACTGGCAATATCCTCACAGATACGCAGTATTTT. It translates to CASTGNILTDTQYF.

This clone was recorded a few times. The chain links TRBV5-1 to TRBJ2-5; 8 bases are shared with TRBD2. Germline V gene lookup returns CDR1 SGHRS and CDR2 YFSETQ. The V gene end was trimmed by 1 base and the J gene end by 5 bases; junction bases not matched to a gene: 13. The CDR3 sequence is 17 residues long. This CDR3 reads CASSLMGLVVGSETQYF. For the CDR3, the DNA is TGCGCCAGCAGCTTGATGGGACTAGTGGTCGGTAGTGAGACCCAGTACTTC.

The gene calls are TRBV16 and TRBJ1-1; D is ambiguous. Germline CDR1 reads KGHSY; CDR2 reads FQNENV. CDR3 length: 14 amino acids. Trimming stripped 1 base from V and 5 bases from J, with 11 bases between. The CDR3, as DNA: TGTGCCAGCAGCCAATGGCGTGGTACGACTGAAGCTTTCTTT. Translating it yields CASSQWRGTTEAFF.

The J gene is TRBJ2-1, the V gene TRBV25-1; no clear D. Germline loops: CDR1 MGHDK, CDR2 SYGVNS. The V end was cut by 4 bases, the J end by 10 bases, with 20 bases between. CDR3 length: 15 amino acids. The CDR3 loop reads CASSGGLTPLGEQFF. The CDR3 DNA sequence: TGTGCCAGCAGTGGGGGATTGACCCCTTTGGGGGAGCAGTTCTTC.

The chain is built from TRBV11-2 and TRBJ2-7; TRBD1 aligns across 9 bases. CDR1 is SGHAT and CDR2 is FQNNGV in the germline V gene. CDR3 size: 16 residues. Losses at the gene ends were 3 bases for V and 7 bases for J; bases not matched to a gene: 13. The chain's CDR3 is CASSLRQDRGSGEQYF. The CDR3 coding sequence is TGTGCCAGCAGCTTGAGACAAGACAGGGGGTCTGGGGAGCAGTACTTC.

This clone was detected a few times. The CDR3, as DNA: TGTGCCAGCAGCTCCTTAACCTACGAGCAGTACTTC. The encoded protein is CASSSLTYEQYF. The chain employs TRBV11-2 and TRBJ2-7, with D uncertain. CDR1 and CDR2 from the germline V gene are SGHAT and FQNNGV. The CDR3 sequence is 12 residues long. V dropped 4 bases and J dropped 2 bases, with 6 bases sitting between them.

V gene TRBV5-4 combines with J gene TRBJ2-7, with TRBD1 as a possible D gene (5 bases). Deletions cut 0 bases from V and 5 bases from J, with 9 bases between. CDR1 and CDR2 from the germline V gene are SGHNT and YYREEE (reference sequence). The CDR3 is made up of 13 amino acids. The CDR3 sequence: CASSLVRRDEQYF. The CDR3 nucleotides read TGTGCCAGCAGCTTGGTTCGCAGGGACGAGCAGTACTTC.

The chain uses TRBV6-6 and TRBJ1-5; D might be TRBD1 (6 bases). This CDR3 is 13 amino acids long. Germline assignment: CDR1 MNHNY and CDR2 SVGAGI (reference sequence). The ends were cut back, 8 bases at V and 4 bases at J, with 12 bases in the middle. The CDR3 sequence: CASQPQGNQPQHF. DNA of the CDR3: TGTGCCAGCCAACCACAGGGAAATCAGCCCCAGCATTTT.

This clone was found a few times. The DNA for the CDR3 is TGTGCCAGCACCGCCATCGGTTTCAATCAGCCCCAGCATTTT. This gives the protein CASTAIGFNQPQHF. V is TRBV7-8 and J is TRBJ1-5; no reliable D call. The CDR3 runs to 14 residues. The V gene's germline CDR1 is SGHVS and CDR2 FQNEAQ. V dropped 7 bases and J dropped 3 bases, with 13 bases sitting between them. The variable domain in full, completed from reference TRBV7-8 and TRBJ1-5, reads GAGVSQSPRYKVAKRGQDVALRCDPISGHVSLFWYQQALGQGPEFLTYFQNEAQLDKSGLPSDRFFAERPEGSVSTLKIQRTQQEDSAVYLCASTAIGFNQPQHFGDGTRLSIL.

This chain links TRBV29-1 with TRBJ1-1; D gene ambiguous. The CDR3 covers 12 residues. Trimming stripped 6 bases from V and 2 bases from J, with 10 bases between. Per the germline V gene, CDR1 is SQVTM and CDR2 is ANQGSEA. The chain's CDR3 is CSVLALNTEAFF. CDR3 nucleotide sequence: TGCAGCGTCCTGGCCCTTAACACTGAAGCTTTCTTT. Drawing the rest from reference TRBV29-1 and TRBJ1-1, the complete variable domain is SAVISQKPSRDICQRGTSLTIQCQVDSQVTMMFWYRQQPGQSLTLIATANQGSEATYESGFVIDKFPISRPNLTFSTLTVSNMSPEDSSIYLCSVLALNTEAFFGQGTRLTVV.

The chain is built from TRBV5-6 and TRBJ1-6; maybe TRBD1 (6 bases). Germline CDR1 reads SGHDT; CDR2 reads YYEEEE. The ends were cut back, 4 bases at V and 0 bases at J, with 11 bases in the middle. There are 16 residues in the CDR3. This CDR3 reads CASSPTGSSYNSPLHF. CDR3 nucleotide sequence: TGTGCCAGCAGCCCCACAGGGTCCTCCTATAATTCACCCCTCCACTTT. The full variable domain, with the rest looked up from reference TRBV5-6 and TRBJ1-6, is DAGVTQSPTHLIKTRGQQVTLRCSPKSGHDTVSWYQQALGQGPQFIFQYYEEEERQRGNFPDRFSGHQFPNYSSELNVNALLLGDSALYLCASSPTGSSYNSPLHFGNGTRLTVT.

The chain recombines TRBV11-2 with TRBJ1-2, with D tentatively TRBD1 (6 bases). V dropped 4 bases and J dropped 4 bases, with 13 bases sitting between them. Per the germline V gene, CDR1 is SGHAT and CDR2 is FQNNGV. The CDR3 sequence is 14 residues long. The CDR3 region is CASSSTGRPYGYTF. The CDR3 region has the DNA TGTGCCAGCAGCTCAACAGGGCGCCCCTATGGCTACACCTTC.